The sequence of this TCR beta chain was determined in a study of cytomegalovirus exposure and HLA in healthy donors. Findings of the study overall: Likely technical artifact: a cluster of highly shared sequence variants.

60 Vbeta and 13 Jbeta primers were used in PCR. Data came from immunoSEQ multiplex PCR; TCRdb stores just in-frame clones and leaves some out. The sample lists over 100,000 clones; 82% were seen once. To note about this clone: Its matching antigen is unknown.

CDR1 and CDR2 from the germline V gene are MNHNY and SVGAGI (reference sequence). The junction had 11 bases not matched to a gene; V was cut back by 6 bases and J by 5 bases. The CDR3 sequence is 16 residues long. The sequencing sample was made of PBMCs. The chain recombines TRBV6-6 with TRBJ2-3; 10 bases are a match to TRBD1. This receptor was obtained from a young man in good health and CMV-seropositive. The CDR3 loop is CASSRPQGQGRDTQYF. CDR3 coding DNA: TGTGCCAGCAGCCGACCTCAGGGACAGGGGAGAGATACGCAGTATTTT.